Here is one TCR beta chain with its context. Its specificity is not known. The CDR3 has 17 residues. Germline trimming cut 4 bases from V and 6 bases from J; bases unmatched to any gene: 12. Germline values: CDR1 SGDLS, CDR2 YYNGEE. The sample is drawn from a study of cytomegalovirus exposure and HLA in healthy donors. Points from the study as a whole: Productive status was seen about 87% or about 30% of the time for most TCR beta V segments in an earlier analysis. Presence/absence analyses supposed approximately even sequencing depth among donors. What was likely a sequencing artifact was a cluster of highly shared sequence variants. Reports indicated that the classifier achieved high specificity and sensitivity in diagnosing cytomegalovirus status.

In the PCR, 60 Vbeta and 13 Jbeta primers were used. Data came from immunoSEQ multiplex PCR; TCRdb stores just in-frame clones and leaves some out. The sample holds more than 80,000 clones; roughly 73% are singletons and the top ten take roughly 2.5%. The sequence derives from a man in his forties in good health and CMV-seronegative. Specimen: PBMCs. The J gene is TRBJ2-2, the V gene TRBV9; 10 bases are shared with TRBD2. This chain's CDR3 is CASSPRGSGGAPGELFF. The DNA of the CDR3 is TGTGCCAGCAGCCCCCGAGGCAGCGGGGGGGCTCCCGGGGAGCTGTTTTTT.